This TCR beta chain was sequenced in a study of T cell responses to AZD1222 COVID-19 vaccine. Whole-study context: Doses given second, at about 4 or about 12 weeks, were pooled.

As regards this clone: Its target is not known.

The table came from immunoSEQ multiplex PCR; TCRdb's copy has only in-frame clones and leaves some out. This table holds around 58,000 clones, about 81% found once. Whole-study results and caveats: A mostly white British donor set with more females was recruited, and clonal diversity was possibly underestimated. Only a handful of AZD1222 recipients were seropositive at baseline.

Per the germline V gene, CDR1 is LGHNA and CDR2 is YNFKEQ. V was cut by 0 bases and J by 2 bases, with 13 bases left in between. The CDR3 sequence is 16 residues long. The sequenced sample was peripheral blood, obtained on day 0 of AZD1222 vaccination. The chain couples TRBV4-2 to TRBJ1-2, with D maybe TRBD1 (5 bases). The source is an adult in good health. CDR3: CASSQERHSGNYGYTF. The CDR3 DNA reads TGTGCCAGCAGCCAAGAACGCCACTCAGGGAACTATGGCTACACCTTC.